The clone carrying this T cell receptor beta chain was recorded a few times. This sample is part of a study of T cells after yellow fever vaccination. TCRdb processed the 5' RACE reads anew with MiXCR; each CDR3 protein has one entry. The table has some 350,000 distinct CDR3 sequences, over 8% seen once. This CDR3 is built from 10 residues. V gave up 5 bases and J gave up 15 bases, with 12 bases separating them. Germline V gene lookup returns CDR1 SGHKS and CDR2 YYEKEE (reference sequence). This TCR was sampled from a man aged 18 to 29 who received the YFV17D yellow fever vaccine. The V and J genes are TRBV5-5 and TRBJ2-1; no firm D call. The source was PBMCs, collected on the day of the first yellow fever vaccination. The CDR3 reads CASSDLGGFF. The CDR3, as DNA: TGTGCCAGCAGTGACCTCGGCGGGTTCTTC.